The entry below describes one T cell receptor (beta chain). The sample comes from a study of beta chain features in type 1 diabetes. The CDR3 runs 15 residues. CDR1 MNHNS and CDR2 SASEGT come from the germline V gene. The V and J ends lost 6 bases and 0 bases respectively, with 14 bases between them. cDNA synthesis used the whole RNA isolate, giving expressed TCRB sequences. The repertoire was sequenced with immunoSEQ multiplex PCR; TCRdb's copy has only in-frame clones and lacks some. The sample includes about 39,000 clones, 49% of them seen just once. Sequencing input: central memory CD4+ T cells from blood. V gene TRBV6-1 combines with J gene TRBJ1-2, with D maybe TRBD1 (5 bases). The origin of this receptor is a woman aged 18-35 years in good health. CDR3 bases: TGTGCCAGCAGGCCTGACAGCAGAGCTAACTATGGCTACACCTTC. This translates into CASRPDSRANYGYTF.